The 18 T cell receptor beta chains listed next were all sequenced from one sample in a study of CD8 T cells in Susac syndrome. Roughly 0.5 to 1 ug RNA was reverse transcribed with random hexamers. TCRdb used MiXCR to reprocess the immunoSEQ multiplex PCR reads, holding one entry per CDR3 protein. The data contain 200,000 or so distinct CDR3 sequences, approximately 95% of them singletons. The sequenced sample consisted of CD8+ T cells from PBMCs. These receptors all come from a human donor with Susac syndrome.

The rearrangement joins TRBV30 to TRBJ2-7; TRBD2 is a possible D gene (6 bases). This CDR3 is 13 amino acids long. Per germline, CDR1 GTSNPN and CDR2 SVGIG (reference sequence). Trimming left V 4 bases short and J 1 base short, with 11 bases between. The chain's CDR3 is CAWNGGISYEQYF. The CDR3 bases are TGTGCCTGGAACGGGGGAATTTCCTACGAGCAGTACTTC. The full variable domain, rest sourced from reference TRBV30 and TRBJ2-7, is SQTIHQWPATLVQPVGSPLSLECTVEGTSNPNLYWYRQAAGRGLQLLFYSVGIGQISSEVPQNLSASRPQDRQFILSSKKLLLSDSGFYLCAWNGGISYEQYFGPGTRLTVT.

The V gene is TRBV13, the J gene TRBJ2-7, with 10 bases fitting TRBD2. Germline V gene sequence: CDR1 PRHDT, CDR2 FYEKMQ (reference sequence). The CDR3 runs 15 residues. J lost 6 bases, V lost 3 bases, and 8 bases had no gene match. In DNA, the CDR3 is TGTGCCAGCAGCTTTAGCGGGGGGCCAGGACGCGAGCAGTACTTC. The encoded protein is CASSFSGGPGREQYF. The variable domain in full, with the rest retrieved from reference TRBV13 and TRBJ2-7, is AAGVIQSPRHLIKEKRETATLKCYPIPRHDTVYWYQQGPGQDPQFLISFYEKMQSDKGSIPDRFSAQQFSDYHSELNMSSLELGDSALYFCASSFSGGPGREQYFGPGTRLTVT.

This chain links TRBV3-1 with TRBJ2-7; tentatively, D is TRBD2 (6 bases). The CDR3 length is 15 residues. Germline assignment: CDR1 LGHDT and CDR2 YNNKEL (reference sequence). The ends were cut back, 0 bases at V and 6 bases at J, with 15 bases in the middle. The CDR3 coding sequence is TGTGCCAGCAGCCAAGACGGGGGACGAGGGCGCGAGCAGTACTTC. This sequence encodes CASSQDGGRGREQYF.

The chain has TRBV29-1 and TRBJ2-1; 8 nucleotides line up with TRBD1. Germline V lookup: CDR1 SQVTM, CDR2 ANQGSEA. V trimming: 6 bases; J trimming: 4 bases; junction bases outside the gene matches: 8. The CDR3 has 14 amino acids. CDR3 sequence: CSVGTGGFYNEQFF. CDR3 coding DNA: TGCAGCGTGGGGACAGGAGGGTTTTACAATGAGCAGTTCTTC.

This rearrangement joins TRBV7-8 to TRBJ1-2; 9 bases fit TRBD1. The V gene end was trimmed by 4 bases and the J gene end by 6 bases; junction bases not matched to a gene: 0. The germline gives CDR1 SGHVS, CDR2 FQNEAQ. The CDR3 is made up of 12 amino acids. The CDR3 loop reads CASSWTGDGYTF. In DNA, the CDR3 is TGTGCCAGCAGCTGGACAGGGGATGGCTACACCTTC.

The rearrangement joins TRBV20-1 to TRBJ2-1, with 13 bases fitting TRBD2. This CDR3 contains 16 residues. The V segment lost 3 bases and the J segment 2 bases; nucleotides outside the gene matches: 4. The germline gives CDR1 DFQATT, CDR2 SNEGSKA (reference sequence). Here the CDR3 reads CSARPGLAGAYNEQFF. The DNA for the CDR3 is TGCAGTGCTAGGCCCGGACTAGCGGGGGCCTACAATGAGCAGTTCTTC.

This rearrangement joins TRBV5-1 to TRBJ2-7; D is perhaps TRBD1 or TRBD2 (5 bases each). This CDR3 has 17 amino acids. Trimming removed 4 bases at V and 4 bases at J, with 24 bases between. Germline V gene lookup returns CDR1 SGHRS and CDR2 YFSETQ. The CDR3 coding sequence is TGCGCCAGCAGCCCCTCCCTCGTCGGGGCCGACTATTACGAGCAGTACTTC. Translated, it gives CASSPSLVGADYYEQYF.

The chain couples TRBV28 to TRBJ2-1; D is ambiguous. CDR1 and CDR2 (germline): MDHEN, SYDVKM. Between the trimmed V and J ends, which lost 11 bases and 5 bases, there was a span of 10 bases. The CDR3 length is 11 residues. As DNA, the CDR3 is TGTGCCCTTGGCGATAACAATGAGCAGTTCTTC. It specifies CALGDNNEQFF.

CDR3 sequence (DNA): TGTGCCAGCAGCCGCGCCATATCCTACAATGAGCAGTTCTTC. It translates to CASSRAISYNEQFF. V is TRBV6-5 and J is TRBJ2-1; the D is unclear. Trimming took off 6 bases at V and 1 base at J, with 10 bases between the two ends. The length of the CDR3 is 14 residues. Per germline, CDR1 MNHEY and CDR2 SVGAGI.

V usage is TRBV9 and J usage is TRBJ1-5, with TRBD1 as a possible D gene (5 bases). CDR1 and CDR2 (germline): SGDLS, YYNGEE. Trimming took off 2 bases at V and 5 bases at J, with 11 bases between the two ends. This CDR3 is 14 amino acids long. CDR3 protein: CASSVDSSHQPQHF. The CDR3 DNA sequence: TGTGCCAGCAGCGTTGACAGCTCCCATCAGCCCCAGCATTTT.

This chain joins TRBV10-3 and TRBJ2-7; D unclear. V was trimmed by 2 bases and J by 2 bases, leaving 4 bases between them. From germline, CDR1 is ENHRY and CDR2 SYGVKD. The length of the CDR3 is 12 residues. The CDR3 loop is CAISEGAYEQYF. CDR3 sequence (DNA): TGTGCCATCAGTGAGGGAGCCTACGAGCAGTACTTC.

J is TRBJ2-7 and V is TRBV12-3 or TRBV12-4; TRBD1 matches at 7 bases. Germline trimming cut 5 bases from V and 6 bases from J; bases unmatched to any gene: 10. The CDR3 extends over 14 amino acids. Here the CDR3 reads CASSPDRAISEQYF. The CDR3, as DNA: TGTGCCAGCAGTCCTGACAGGGCCATCTCCGAGCAGTACTTC.

This chain links TRBV15 with TRBJ2-3, with TRBD2 matching over 13 bases. V dropped 5 bases and J dropped 5; count of bases not matched to a gene: 7. The germline V gene has CDR1 LNHNV and CDR2 YYDKDF (reference sequence). The CDR3 runs to 16 residues. The CDR3 here is CATSETSGGARDTQYF. The CDR3 DNA reads as TGTGCCACCAGCGAAACTAGCGGGGGGGCCAGAGATACGCAGTATTTT.

This chain uses TRBV4-1 with TRBJ2-1; 8 positions agree with TRBD2. CDR1 is MGHRA and CDR2 is YSYEKL in the germline V gene. With 3 bases clipped from V and 12 bases from J, the junction kept 16 bases outside the gene matches. The CDR3 extends over 16 amino acids. The CDR3: CASSQGQAGDGGGQFF. The CDR3 coding sequence is TGCGCCAGCAGCCAGGGTCAAGCGGGAGACGGGGGCGGGCAGTTCTTC.

The chain recombines TRBV2 with TRBJ2-2, with D uncertain. The CDR3 length is 14 residues. Trimming removed 8 bases at V and 7 bases at J, with 17 bases between. Germline V CDR1 and CDR2: SNHLY, FYNNEI. The CDR3 here is CASDDLRENGELFF. For the CDR3, the DNA is TGTGCCAGCGATGACTTAAGGGAAAACGGGGAGCTGTTTTTT.

The genes are TRBV5-6 and TRBJ2-7; a weak D match, TRBD2 (6 bases). Germline values: CDR1 SGHDT, CDR2 YYEEEE. The CDR3 extends over 13 amino acids. Trimming left V 1 base short and J 4 bases short, with 9 bases between. The CDR3 bases are TGTGCCAGCAGCTTGATCGGGGGATACGAGCAGTACTTC. This codes for CASSLIGGYEQYF.

This clonotype was seen only once. V usage is TRBV12-5 and J usage is TRBJ2-7; D may be TRBD1 or TRBD2 (5 bases each). Germline loops: CDR1 LGHNT, CDR2 FRNRAP. The V gene lost 0 bases and the J gene lost 4 bases, with 13 bases spanning the gap. The CDR3 runs 15 residues. In DNA form, the CDR3 reads TGTGCTAGTGGTTTGGTACGGGAAGGGGCGTACGAGCAGTACTTC. It codes for CASGLVREGAYEQYF.

The gene calls are TRBV27 and TRBJ2-7; unclear D gene. The V end lost 3 bases, the J end lost 4 bases, and 13 bases lay between the germline ends. This CDR3 comprises 14 residues. Germline lookup yields CDR1 MNHEY and CDR2 SMNVEV (reference sequence). The CDR3 is CASSFRRGEYEQYF. The CDR3 coding sequence is TGTGCCAGCAGTTTTCGGCGAGGAGAATACGAGCAGTACTTC.